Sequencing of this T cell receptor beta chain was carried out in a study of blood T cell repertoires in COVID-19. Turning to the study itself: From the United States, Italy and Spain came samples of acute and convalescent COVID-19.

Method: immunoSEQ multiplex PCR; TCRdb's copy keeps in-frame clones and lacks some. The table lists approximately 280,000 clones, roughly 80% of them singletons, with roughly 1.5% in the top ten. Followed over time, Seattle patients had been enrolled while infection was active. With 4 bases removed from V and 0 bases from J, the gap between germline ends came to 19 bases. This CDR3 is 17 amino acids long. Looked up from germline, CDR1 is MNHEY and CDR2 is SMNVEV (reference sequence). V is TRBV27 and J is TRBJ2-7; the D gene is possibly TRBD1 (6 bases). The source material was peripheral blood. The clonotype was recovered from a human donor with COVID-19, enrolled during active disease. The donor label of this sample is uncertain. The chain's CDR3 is CASSWSNGQYFSYEQYF. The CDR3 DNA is TGTGCCAGCAGTTGGAGCAATGGACAGTATTTCTCCTACGAGCAGTACTTC.